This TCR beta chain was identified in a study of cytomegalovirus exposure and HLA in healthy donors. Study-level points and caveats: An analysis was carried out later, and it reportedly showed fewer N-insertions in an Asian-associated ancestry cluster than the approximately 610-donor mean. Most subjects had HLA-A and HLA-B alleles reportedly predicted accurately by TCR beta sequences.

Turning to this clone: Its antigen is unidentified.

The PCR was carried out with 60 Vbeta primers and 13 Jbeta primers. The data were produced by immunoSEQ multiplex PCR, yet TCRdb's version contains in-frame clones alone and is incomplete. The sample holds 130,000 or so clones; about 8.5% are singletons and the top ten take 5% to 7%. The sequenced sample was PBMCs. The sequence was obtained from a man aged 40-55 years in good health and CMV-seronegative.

The CDR3 region is CASSYPQAGDGYTF. CDR3 nucleotides: TGTGCCAGCAGTTACCCCCAGGCAGGGGACGGCTACACCTTC. The V gene is TRBV6-6, the J gene TRBJ1-2; possibly TRBD1 for D (6 bases). The CDR3 consists of 14 residues. CDR1 and CDR2 (germline): MNHNY, SVGAGI (reference sequence). The V gene lost 2 bases and the J gene lost 8 bases, with 15 bases spanning the gap.